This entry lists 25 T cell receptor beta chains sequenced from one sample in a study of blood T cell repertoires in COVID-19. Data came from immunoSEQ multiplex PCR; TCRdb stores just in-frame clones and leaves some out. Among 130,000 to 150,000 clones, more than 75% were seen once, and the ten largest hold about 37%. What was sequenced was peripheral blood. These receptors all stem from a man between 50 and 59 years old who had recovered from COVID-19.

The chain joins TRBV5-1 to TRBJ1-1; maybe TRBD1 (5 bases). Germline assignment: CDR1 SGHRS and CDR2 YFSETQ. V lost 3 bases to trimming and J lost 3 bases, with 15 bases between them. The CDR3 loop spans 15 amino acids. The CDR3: CASSSSRAIDTEAFF. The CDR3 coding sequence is TGCGCCAGCAGCTCGAGCAGGGCCATAGACACTGAAGCTTTCTTT.

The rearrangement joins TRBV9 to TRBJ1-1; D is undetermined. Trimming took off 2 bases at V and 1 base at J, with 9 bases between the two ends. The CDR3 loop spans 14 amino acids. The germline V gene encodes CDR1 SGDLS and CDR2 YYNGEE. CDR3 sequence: CASSVQAGNTEAFF. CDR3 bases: TGTGCCAGCAGCGTCCAGGCAGGGAACACTGAAGCTTTCTTT.

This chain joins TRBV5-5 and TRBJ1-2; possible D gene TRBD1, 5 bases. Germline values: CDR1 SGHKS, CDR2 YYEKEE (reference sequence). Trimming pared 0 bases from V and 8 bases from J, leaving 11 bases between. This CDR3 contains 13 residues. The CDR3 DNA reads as TGTGCCAGCAGCTTGGTCGGGTGGGGCGGCTACACCTTC. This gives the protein CASSLVGWGGYTF.

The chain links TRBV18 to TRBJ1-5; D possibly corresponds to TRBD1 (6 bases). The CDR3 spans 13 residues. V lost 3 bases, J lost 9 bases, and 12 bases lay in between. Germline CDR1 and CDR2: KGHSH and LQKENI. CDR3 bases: TGTGCCAGCTCACCGGCAGGGGAGAGGCCCCAGCATTTT. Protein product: CASSPAGERPQHF.

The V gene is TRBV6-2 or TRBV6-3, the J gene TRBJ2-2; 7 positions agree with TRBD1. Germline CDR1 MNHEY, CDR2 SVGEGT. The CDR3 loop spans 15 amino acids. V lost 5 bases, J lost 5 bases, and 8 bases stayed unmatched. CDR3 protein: CASSGDRVLTGELFF. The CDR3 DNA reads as TGTGCCAGCAGTGGCGACAGGGTTTTGACCGGGGAGCTGTTTTTT.

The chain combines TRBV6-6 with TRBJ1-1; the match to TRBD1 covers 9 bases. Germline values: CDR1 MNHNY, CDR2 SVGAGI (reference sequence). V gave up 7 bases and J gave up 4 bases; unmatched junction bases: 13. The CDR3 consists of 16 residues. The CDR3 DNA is TGTGCCAGCACCCCAGGGGCAGCGACAGGGGGCACTGAAGCTTTCTTT. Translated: CASTPGAATGGTEAFF.

The CDR3 DNA reads TGTGCCAGCTCACTTCCAGGGGTGAACACTGAAGCTTTCTTT. As protein: CASSLPGVNTEAFF. The rearrangement uses TRBV18 and TRBJ1-1; tentative D call: TRBD1 (6 bases). CDR3 length equals 14 residues. V lost 4 bases and J lost 0, with 9 bases in between. Germline V gene data show CDR1 as KGHSH and CDR2 as LQKENI.

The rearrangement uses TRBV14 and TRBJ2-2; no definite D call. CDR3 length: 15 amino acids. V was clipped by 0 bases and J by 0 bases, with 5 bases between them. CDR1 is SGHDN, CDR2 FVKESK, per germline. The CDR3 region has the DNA TGTGCCAGCAGCCAAGACAGGCCGAACACCGGGGAGCTGTTTTTT. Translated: CASSQDRPNTGELFF.

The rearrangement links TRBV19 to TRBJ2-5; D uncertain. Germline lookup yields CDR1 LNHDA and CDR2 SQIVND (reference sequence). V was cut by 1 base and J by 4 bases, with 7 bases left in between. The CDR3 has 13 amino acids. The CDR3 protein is CASSIGGRETQYF. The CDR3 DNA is TGTGCCAGTAGTATAGGTGGCCGAGAGACCCAGTACTTC.

In nucleotides, the CDR3 is TGTGCCAGCAGCTTATCCCCAAGACTAGCGGAAGAGGGGTACTTC. It specifies CASSLSPRLAEEGYF. V usage is TRBV7-2 and J usage is TRBJ2-7; 9 positions agree with TRBD2. The CDR3 runs 15 residues. Per the germline V gene, CDR1 is SGHTA and CDR2 is FQGNSA. Trimming removed 2 bases from V and 12 bases from J; junction bases left unmatched: 14.

The CDR3 coding sequence is TGTGCCAGCGCCGTCGGGACAGGTTGGGATGGCTACACCTTC. Translating it yields CASAVGTGWDGYTF. The chain is built from TRBV2 and TRBJ1-2; 8 bases line up with TRBD1. Germline V lookup: CDR1 SNHLY, CDR2 FYNNEI. The CDR3 loop spans 14 amino acids. V shed 8 bases and J 6 bases; nucleotides not matched to a gene: 11. The variable domain in full, completed from reference TRBV2 and TRBJ1-2, reads EPEVTQTPSHQVTQMGQEVILRCVPISNHLYFYWYRQILGQKVEFLVSFYNNEISEKSEIFDDQFSVERPDGSNFTLKIRSTKLEDSAMYFCASAVGTGWDGYTFGSGTRLTVV.

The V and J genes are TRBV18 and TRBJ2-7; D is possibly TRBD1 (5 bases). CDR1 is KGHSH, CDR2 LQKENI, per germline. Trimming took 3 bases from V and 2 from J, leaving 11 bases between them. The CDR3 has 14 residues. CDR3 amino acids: CASSPPGPTYEQYF. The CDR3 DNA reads TGTGCCAGCTCACCGCCAGGGCCCACCTACGAGCAGTACTTC.

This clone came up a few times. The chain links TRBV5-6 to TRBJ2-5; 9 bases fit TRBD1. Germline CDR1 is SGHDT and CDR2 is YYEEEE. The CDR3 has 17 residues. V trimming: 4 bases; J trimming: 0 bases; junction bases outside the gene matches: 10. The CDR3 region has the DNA TGTGCCAGCAGCGCGTCGTATGGACAGGGGAACCAAGAGACCCAGTACTTC. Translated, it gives CASSASYGQGNQETQYF.

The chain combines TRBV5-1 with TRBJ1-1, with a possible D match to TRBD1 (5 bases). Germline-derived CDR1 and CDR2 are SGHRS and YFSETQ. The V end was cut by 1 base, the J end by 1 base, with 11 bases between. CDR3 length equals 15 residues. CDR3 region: CASSLTPTENTEAFF. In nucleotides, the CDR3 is TGCGCCAGCAGCTTGACACCGACAGAGAACACTGAAGCTTTCTTT.

CDR3 residues: CASSLAQSSTDTQYF. Written as DNA, the CDR3 is TGTGCCAGCAGCTTAGCACAGTCTAGCACAGATACGCAGTATTTT. This rearrangement joins TRBV11-2 to TRBJ2-3, with no clear D. CDR1 is SGHAT and CDR2 is FQNNGV in the germline V gene. Trimming pared 1 base from V and 0 bases from J, leaving 8 bases between. The CDR3 consists of 15 residues.

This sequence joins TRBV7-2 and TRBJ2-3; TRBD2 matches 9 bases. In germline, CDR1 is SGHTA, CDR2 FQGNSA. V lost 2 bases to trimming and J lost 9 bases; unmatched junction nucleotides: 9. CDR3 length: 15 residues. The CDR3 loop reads CASSLSGGPGGTQYF. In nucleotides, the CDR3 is TGTGCCAGCAGCTTAAGCGGGGGGCCGGGGGGAACGCAGTATTTT.

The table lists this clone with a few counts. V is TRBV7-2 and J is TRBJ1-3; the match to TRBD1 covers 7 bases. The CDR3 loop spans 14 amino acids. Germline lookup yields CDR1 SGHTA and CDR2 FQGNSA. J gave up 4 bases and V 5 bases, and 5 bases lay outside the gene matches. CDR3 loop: CASSPTGSGNTIYF. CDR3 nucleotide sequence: TGTGCCAGCAGCCCGACAGGGTCCGGAAACACCATATATTTT.

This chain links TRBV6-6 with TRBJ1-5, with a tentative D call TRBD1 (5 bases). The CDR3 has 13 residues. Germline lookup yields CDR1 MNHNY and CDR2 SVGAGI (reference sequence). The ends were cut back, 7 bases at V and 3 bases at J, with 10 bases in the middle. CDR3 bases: TGTGCCAGCAACGACAGAGACAATCAGCCCCAGCATTTT. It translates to CASNDRDNQPQHF.

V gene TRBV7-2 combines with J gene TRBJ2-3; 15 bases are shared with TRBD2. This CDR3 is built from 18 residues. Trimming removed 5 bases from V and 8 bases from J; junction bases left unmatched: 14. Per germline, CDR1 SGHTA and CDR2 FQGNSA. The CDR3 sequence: CASSKGLAGGPEAGTQYF. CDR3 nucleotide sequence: TGTGCCAGCAGCAAAGGACTAGCGGGGGGGCCAGAGGCCGGTACGCAGTATTTT.

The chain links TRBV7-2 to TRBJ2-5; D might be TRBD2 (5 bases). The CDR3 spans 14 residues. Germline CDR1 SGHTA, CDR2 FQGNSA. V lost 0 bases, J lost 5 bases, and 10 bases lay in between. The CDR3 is CASSLAGRPETQYF. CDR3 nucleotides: TGTGCCAGCAGCTTAGCGGGGAGACCGGAGACCCAGTACTTC. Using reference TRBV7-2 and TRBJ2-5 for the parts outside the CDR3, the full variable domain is GAGVSQSPSNKVTEKGKDVELRCDPISGHTALYWYRQSLGQGLEFLIYFQGNSAPDKSGLPSDRFSAERTGGSVSTLTIQRTQQEDSAVYLCASSLAGRPETQYFGPGTRLLVL.

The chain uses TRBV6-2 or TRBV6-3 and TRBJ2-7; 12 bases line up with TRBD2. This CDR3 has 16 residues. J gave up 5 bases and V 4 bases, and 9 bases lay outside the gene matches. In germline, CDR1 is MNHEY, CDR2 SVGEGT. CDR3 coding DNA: TGTGCCAGCAGTTCCCCACGGACTAGCGGGGCTGACGAGCAGTACTTC. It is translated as CASSSPRTSGADEQYF.

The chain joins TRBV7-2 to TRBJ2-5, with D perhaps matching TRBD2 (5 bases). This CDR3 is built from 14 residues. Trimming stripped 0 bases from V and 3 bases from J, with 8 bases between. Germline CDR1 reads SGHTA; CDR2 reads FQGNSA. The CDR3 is CASSLARAEETQYF. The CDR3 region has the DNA TGTGCCAGCAGCTTAGCGCGAGCGGAAGAGACCCAGTACTTC.

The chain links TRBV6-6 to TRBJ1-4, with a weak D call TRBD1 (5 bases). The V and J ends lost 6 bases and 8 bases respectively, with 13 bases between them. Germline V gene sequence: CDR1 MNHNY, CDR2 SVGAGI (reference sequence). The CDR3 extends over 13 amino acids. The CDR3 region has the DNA TGTGCCAGCAGACGGCGGGACGCCGAAAAACTGTTTTTT. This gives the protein CASRRRDAEKLFF.

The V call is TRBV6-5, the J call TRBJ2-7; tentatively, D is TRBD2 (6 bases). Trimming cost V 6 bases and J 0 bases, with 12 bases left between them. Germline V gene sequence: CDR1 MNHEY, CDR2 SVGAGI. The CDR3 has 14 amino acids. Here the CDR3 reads CASSNSGGSYEQYF. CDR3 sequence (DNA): TGTGCCAGCAGCAATAGCGGCGGCTCCTACGAGCAGTACTTC.

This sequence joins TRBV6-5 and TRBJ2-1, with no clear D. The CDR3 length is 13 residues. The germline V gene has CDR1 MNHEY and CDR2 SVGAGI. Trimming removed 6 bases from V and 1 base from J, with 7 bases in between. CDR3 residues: CASSQNSYNEQFF. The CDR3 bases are TGTGCCAGCAGCCAGAATTCCTACAATGAGCAGTTCTTC.